These T cell receptor beta chains were read from a single sample in a study of T cells after somatic rescue of genetic block. Method: immunoSEQ multiplex PCR; TCRdb's copy keeps in-frame clones and lacks some. The table has about 88,000 clones, over 80% seen once. The sample was peripheral blood mononuclear cells (PBMCs). Receptors were obtained from a woman younger than 30. The CDR3 runs from the conserved cysteine through the conserved F or W. Fields, in order: V gene, J gene, clone size, D gene, CDR3 DNA, CDR3 protein. D genes are given only for firm matches. Clone size appears in some rows only: once, few, many, or a class for an expanded clone.

>TRBV7-3|TRBJ1-1|once|TRBD1
TGTGCCAGCAGCCAGGCAGGGGGCCGAGCTTTCTTT
CASSQAGGRAFF
>TRBV6-1|TRBJ2-1|few|NA
TGTGCCAGCGCGATCTTCAATGAGCAGTTCTTC
CASAIFNEQFF
>TRBV15|TRBJ2-5|NA|TRBD1
TGTGCCACCAGCATGGACAGGGATGGCCAAGAGACCCAGTACTTC
CATSMDRDGQETQYF
>TRBV7-9|TRBJ1-5|NA|NA
TGTGCCAGCAGCTTGCGACAAAATCAGCCCCAGCATTTT
CASSLRQNQPQHF
>TRBV27|TRBJ2-7|NA|NA
TGTGCCAGCAGTTTCTCCCCTAGAGCCTACGAGCAGTACTTC
CASSFSPRAYEQYF
>TRBV21-1|TRBJ2-7|NA|NA
TGTGCCAGCAGCACGGGCGTCGGCGGGAGGTTGTACGAGCAGTACTTC
CASSTGVGGRLYEQYF
>TRBV27|TRBJ1-3|NA|NA
TGTGCCAGCAGTTTAAGGGCGCGAGGAAACACCATATATTTT
CASSLRARGNTIYF
>TRBV5-6|TRBJ2-7|NA|TRBD2
TGTGCCAGCAGCTTGACTAGCGGGAGCTCCTACGAGCAGTACTTC
CASSLTSGSSYEQYF
>TRBV28|TRBJ2-4|NA|NA
TGTGCCAGCAGTTCCGGGGGACTAGCCAAAAACATTCAGTACTTC
CASSSGGLAKNIQYF
>TRBV7-7|TRBJ2-3|NA|NA
TGTGCTAGCAGCTTAGCTCCCAGGGATACGCAGTATTTT
CASSLAPRDTQYF
>TRBV5-1|TRBJ2-7|NA|NA
TGCGCCAGCAGCTTGGTGCAGGGAAGGAACGAGCAGTACTTC
CASSLVQGRNEQYF
>TRBV2|TRBJ2-2|once|NA
TGTGCCAGCACCCCGGACGTGGACGGGGAGCTGTTTTTT
CASTPDVDGELFF
>TRBV4-2|TRBJ1-2|NA|NA
TGTGCCAGCAGCCAAGATACAGGGACCTATGGCTACACCTTC
CASSQDTGTYGYTF
>TRBV18|TRBJ2-5|NA|NA
TGTGCCAGCTCACCACTTGGCCTTCCGGTCTCCCGGGGGGAGACCCAGTACTTC
CASSPLGLPVSRGETQYF
>TRBV6-5|TRBJ1-4|NA|TRBD1
TGTGCCAGCAGCCCCGGGGGGACAGGGGGTGAAAAACTGTTTTTT
CASSPGGTGGEKLFF
>TRBV11-2|TRBJ1-2|NA|NA
TGTGCCAGCAGCTTAGGCGTAAGCTATGGCTACACCTTC
CASSLGVSYGYTF
>TRBV5-4|TRBJ2-7|NA|TRBD1
TGTGCCAGCAGCCCACGTGGGACAGGGGTATCTTACGAGCAGTACTTC
CASSPRGTGVSYEQYF
>TRBV9|TRBJ2-3|NA|NA
TGTGCCAGCAGCTCCCTCACAGATACGCAGTATTTT
CASSSLTDTQYF
>TRBV6-5|TRBJ1-1|NA|NA
TGTGCCAGCAGCCCGGTAGGGCGGATGACTGAAGCTTTCTTT
CASSPVGRMTEAFF
>TRBV9|TRBJ1-1|NA|TRBD1
TGTGCCAGCAGCGTTCAGGGGGAGCAAGCTTTCTTT
CASSVQGEQAFF
>TRBV9|TRBJ2-4|NA|TRBD2
TGTGCCAGCAGCGTAGCGGGGGGGCAGGACATTCAGTACTTC
CASSVAGGQDIQYF
>TRBV6-6|TRBJ2-3|NA|TRBD2
TGTGCCAGCAGTGGCGGGGTAGCGGGGACCCATACGCAGTATTTT
CASSGGVAGTHTQYF
>TRBV30|TRBJ1-5|many|NA
TGTGCCTGGAGCGCCGGGACCCATAGCAATCAGCCCCAGCATTTT
CAWSAGTHSNQPQHF